These T cell receptor beta chains were read from a single sample in a study of blood T cell repertoires in COVID-19. Produced via immunoSEQ multiplex PCR; TCRdb's table is partial and in-frame only. Of 150,000 to 200,000 clones listed, over 75% were seen once; the top ten hold about 11%. The sequencing sample was made of peripheral blood. These receptors originate from a man aged 55 to 70 with active or convalescent COVID-19. CDR3s include the opening cysteine and the closing phenylalanine or tryptophan. The D gene is left open where the match is weak. Clone size is given for some rows only: seen once, a few or many times, or a class if the clone is expanded.

abundance: NA; d_gene: NA; v_gene: TRBV28; j_gene: TRBJ1-6; CDR3aa: CASLLSGSYNSPLHF; CDR3nt: TGTGCCAGCCTTTTAAGTGGGAGCTATAATTCACCCCTCCACTTT
abundance: once; d_gene: NA; v_gene: TRBV5-4; j_gene: TRBJ1-1; CDR3aa: CASSRGPQNTEAFF; CDR3nt: TGTGCCAGCAGCCGAGGTCCGCAGAACACTGAAGCTTTCTTT
abundance: NA; d_gene: NA; v_gene: TRBV3-1/TRBV3-2; j_gene: TRBJ2-5; CDR3aa: CASSQDHRGGETQYF; CDR3nt: TGTGCCAGCAGCCAAGATCACCGGGGAGGAGAGACCCAGTACTTC
abundance: NA; d_gene: TRBD1; v_gene: TRBV24-1; j_gene: TRBJ1-2; CDR3aa: CATSDSGQAYGYTF; CDR3nt: TGTGCCACCAGTGACTCGGGACAGGCATATGGCTACACCTTC
abundance: NA; d_gene: NA; v_gene: TRBV12-3/TRBV12-4; j_gene: TRBJ1-2; CDR3aa: CASRPTGPRGYTF; CDR3nt: TGTGCCAGCAGGCCTACAGGGCCGCGCGGCTACACCTTC
abundance: NA; d_gene: TRBD1; v_gene: TRBV2; j_gene: TRBJ2-7; CDR3aa: CASRDPMGQPYEQYF; CDR3nt: TGTGCCAGCAGGGACCCGATGGGACAGCCCTACGAGCAGTACTTC
abundance: NA; d_gene: TRBD1; v_gene: TRBV18; j_gene: TRBJ1-4; CDR3aa: CASSNSGGANEKLFF; CDR3nt: TGTGCCAGCTCGAATTCAGGGGGCGCTAATGAAAAACTGTTTTTT
abundance: NA; d_gene: NA; v_gene: TRBV15; j_gene: TRBJ2-1; CDR3aa: CATSRDRGISTYNEQFF; CDR3nt: TGTGCCACCAGCAGAGATCGCGGAATCTCGACGTACAATGAGCAGTTCTTC
abundance: few; d_gene: NA; v_gene: TRBV9; j_gene: TRBJ1-2; CDR3aa: CLQAGFGKGRGDGYTF; CDR3nt: TGTCTCCAAGCAGGTTTTGGGAAGGGGCGCGGAGATGGCTACACCTTC
abundance: NA; d_gene: NA; v_gene: TRBV15; j_gene: TRBJ1-4; CDR3aa: CATSREQGGEKLFF; CDR3nt: TGTGCCACCAGCAGGGAACAGGGAGGGGAAAAACTGTTTTTT
abundance: NA; d_gene: NA; v_gene: TRBV6-5; j_gene: TRBJ2-7; CDR3aa: CASSYSGGEAYEQYF; CDR3nt: TGTGCCAGCAGTTACTCTGGAGGGGAGGCCTACGAGCAGTACTTC
abundance: NA; d_gene: NA; v_gene: TRBV3-1/TRBV3-2; j_gene: TRBJ2-1; CDR3aa: CASSPWGGGSSYNEQFF; CDR3nt: TGTGCCAGCAGCCCGTGGGGGGGCGGGAGTTCCTACAATGAGCAGTTCTTC
abundance: NA; d_gene: NA; v_gene: TRBV29-1; j_gene: TRBJ2-1; CDR3aa: CSVVVGRHQGGEQFF; CDR3nt: TGCAGCGTTGTCGTAGGGAGGCATCAGGGGGGTGAGCAGTTCTTC
abundance: NA; d_gene: TRBD1; v_gene: TRBV28; j_gene: TRBJ1-6; CDR3aa: CASSSFIDREAPLHF; CDR3nt: TGTGCCAGCAGTTCCTTCATTGACAGGGAGGCACCCCTCCACTTT
abundance: NA; d_gene: NA; v_gene: TRBV29-1; j_gene: TRBJ1-2; CDR3aa: CSVDWAGVFGYTF; CDR3nt: TGCAGCGTTGATTGGGCAGGTGTTTTTGGCTACACCTTC
abundance: NA; d_gene: TRBD1; v_gene: TRBV5-1; j_gene: TRBJ1-1; CDR3aa: CASSLAPDRVNTEAFF; CDR3nt: TGCGCCAGCAGCTTGGCCCCGGACAGGGTGAACACTGAAGCTTTCTTT
abundance: NA; d_gene: NA; v_gene: TRBV18; j_gene: TRBJ2-5; CDR3aa: CASSPRGVQETQYF; CDR3nt: TGTGCCAGCTCACCGCGCGGGGTCCAAGAGACCCAGTACTTC
abundance: NA; d_gene: TRBD1; v_gene: TRBV5-1; j_gene: TRBJ1-4; CDR3aa: CASSLGWDRLATNEKLFF; CDR3nt: TGCGCCAGCAGCTTGGGGTGGGACAGACTTGCAACTAATGAAAAACTGTTTTTT
abundance: NA; d_gene: NA; v_gene: TRBV3-1/TRBV3-2; j_gene: TRBJ1-2; CDR3aa: CASSQVESQGIYGYTF; CDR3nt: TGTGCCAGCAGCCAAGTCGAAAGCCAGGGGATATACGGCTACACCTTC
abundance: NA; d_gene: TRBD2; v_gene: TRBV19; j_gene: TRBJ2-1; CDR3aa: CASWDSGSSYNEQFF; CDR3nt: TGTGCCAGTTGGGATAGCGGGAGCTCCTACAATGAGCAGTTCTTC
abundance: NA; d_gene: TRBD1; v_gene: TRBV5-4; j_gene: TRBJ1-2; CDR3aa: CASSRDRLNYGYTF; CDR3nt: TGTGCCAGCAGCCGGGACAGGCTTAACTATGGCTACACCTTC
abundance: NA; d_gene: TRBD2; v_gene: TRBV28; j_gene: TRBJ2-1; CDR3aa: CAATSGSMPNEQFF; CDR3nt: TGTGCCGCTACTAGCGGGAGTATGCCTAATGAGCAGTTCTTC
abundance: NA; d_gene: NA; v_gene: TRBV21-1; j_gene: TRBJ1-1; CDR3aa: CASESGEMNTEAFF; CDR3nt: TGTGCCAGCGAATCAGGGGAGATGAACACTGAAGCTTTCTTT
abundance: NA; d_gene: TRBD2; v_gene: TRBV24-1; j_gene: TRBJ2-5; CDR3aa: CATSDSLTSGRAWETQYF; CDR3nt: TGTGCCACCAGTGATTCGCTGACTAGCGGGAGGGCCTGGGAGACCCAGTACTTC
abundance: NA; d_gene: TRBD2; v_gene: TRBV3-1/TRBV3-2; j_gene: TRBJ2-1; CDR3aa: CASSQAWGGSNEQFF; CDR3nt: TGTGCCAGCAGCCAGGCTTGGGGCGGGAGTAATGAGCAGTTCTTC
abundance: once; d_gene: NA; v_gene: TRBV10-1; j_gene: TRBJ1-6; CDR3aa: CASAADYNSPLHF; CDR3nt: TGCGCCAGCGCGGCTGATTATAATTCACCCCTCCACTTT
abundance: NA; d_gene: TRBD1; v_gene: TRBV5-1; j_gene: TRBJ1-1; CDR3aa: CASKDRGGKTEAFF; CDR3nt: TGCGCCAGCAAGGACAGGGGAGGGAAAACTGAAGCTTTCTTT
abundance: NA; d_gene: NA; v_gene: TRBV2; j_gene: TRBJ2-7; CDR3aa: CATRKTVSHEQYF; CDR3nt: TGTGCCACCCGAAAAACAGTTTCCCACGAGCAGTACTTC
abundance: NA; d_gene: NA; v_gene: TRBV6-4; j_gene: TRBJ1-2; CDR3aa: CASSDSTRPARSYTF; CDR3nt: TGTGCCAGCAGTGACTCGACCCGACCCGCCAGGAGCTACACCTTC
abundance: NA; d_gene: TRBD2; v_gene: TRBV11-2; j_gene: TRBJ2-3; CDR3aa: CASSLVRTSGTDTQYF; CDR3nt: TGTGCCAGCAGCTTAGTCCGGACTAGCGGCACAGATACGCAGTATTTT
abundance: NA; d_gene: TRBD1; v_gene: TRBV11-2; j_gene: TRBJ2-3; CDR3aa: CASSQGQGSTDTQYF; CDR3nt: TGTGCCAGCAGCCAGGGACAGGGTAGCACAGATACGCAGTATTTT
abundance: NA; d_gene: TRBD2; v_gene: TRBV11-3; j_gene: TRBJ2-3; CDR3aa: CASSTGTSGSTDTQYF; CDR3nt: TGTGCCAGCAGCACAGGGACTAGCGGGAGCACAGATACGCAGTATTTT
abundance: NA; d_gene: TRBD2; v_gene: TRBV6-4; j_gene: TRBJ2-1; CDR3aa: CASSDSTLANEQFF; CDR3nt: TGTGCCAGCAGTGACTCGACACTAGCGAATGAGCAGTTCTTC
abundance: NA; d_gene: TRBD2; v_gene: TRBV27; j_gene: TRBJ2-1; CDR3aa: CASRTSGSNEQFF; CDR3nt: TGTGCCAGCAGGACTAGCGGGAGTAATGAGCAGTTCTTC
abundance: NA; d_gene: TRBD1; v_gene: TRBV7-6; j_gene: TRBJ2-7; CDR3aa: CASSSGQGRSYEQYF; CDR3nt: TGTGCCAGCAGCTCCGGACAGGGGCGATCCTACGAGCAGTACTTC
abundance: NA; d_gene: NA; v_gene: TRBV6-5; j_gene: TRBJ1-1; CDR3aa: CASSSQGSGEAFF; CDR3nt: TGTGCCAGCAGCTCCCAGGGATCCGGTGAAGCTTTCTTT
abundance: NA; d_gene: NA; v_gene: TRBV2; j_gene: TRBJ1-5; CDR3aa: CASRAEDHSNQPQHF; CDR3nt: TGTGCCAGCAGGGCGGAAGACCATAGCAATCAGCCCCAGCATTTT
abundance: NA; d_gene: TRBD2; v_gene: TRBV9; j_gene: TRBJ2-5; CDR3aa: CASSRQGGLGETQYF; CDR3nt: TGTGCCAGCAGTCGGCAGGGAGGGTTGGGCGAGACCCAGTACTTC
abundance: NA; d_gene: TRBD1; v_gene: TRBV4-1; j_gene: TRBJ1-2; CDR3aa: CASSQEVGTGGGYTF; CDR3nt: TGCGCCAGCAGCCAAGAAGTAGGGACAGGGGGAGGCTACACCTTC
abundance: NA; d_gene: NA; v_gene: TRBV15; j_gene: TRBJ2-7; CDR3aa: CATSRDRRSYEQYF; CDR3nt: TGTGCCACCAGCAGAGATCGGCGGTCCTACGAGCAGTACTTC
abundance: NA; d_gene: TRBD1; v_gene: TRBV10-2; j_gene: TRBJ1-1; CDR3aa: CASVDRVSDTEAFF; CDR3nt: TGCGCCAGCGTGGACAGGGTGTCTGACACTGAAGCTTTCTTT
abundance: NA; d_gene: NA; v_gene: TRBV5-1; j_gene: TRBJ1-1; CDR3aa: CASSLQGNTEAFF; CDR3nt: TGCGCCAGCAGCTTACAGGGAAACACTGAAGCTTTCTTT
abundance: NA; d_gene: NA; v_gene: TRBV4-2; j_gene: TRBJ2-7; CDR3aa: CASSQERSSYEQYF; CDR3nt: TGTGCCAGCAGCCAAGAGCGGAGCTCCTACGAGCAGTACTTC
abundance: NA; d_gene: NA; v_gene: TRBV2; j_gene: TRBJ1-6; CDR3aa: CASRKNRDGSPLHF; CDR3nt: TGTGCCAGCAGGAAGAACAGGGATGGTTCACCCCTCCACTTT
abundance: NA; d_gene: TRBD1; v_gene: TRBV19; j_gene: TRBJ1-5; CDR3aa: CATTTGGSRNQPQHF; CDR3nt: TGTGCCACCACGACAGGGGGTTCTCGCAATCAGCCCCAGCATTTT
abundance: NA; d_gene: NA; v_gene: TRBV24-1; j_gene: TRBJ2-1; CDR3aa: CASPETGSDEQFF; CDR3nt: TGTGCCTCCCCAGAGACAGGCAGCGATGAGCAGTTCTTC
abundance: NA; d_gene: NA; v_gene: TRBV21-1; j_gene: TRBJ1-4; CDR3aa: CASSKVDTATNEKLFF; CDR3nt: TGTGCCAGCAGCAAAGTCGACACAGCAACTAATGAAAAACTGTTTTTT
abundance: many; d_gene: NA; v_gene: TRBV7-9; j_gene: TRBJ1-4; CDR3aa: CASSLGLATNEKLFF; CDR3nt: TGTGCCAGCAGCTTAGGTCTTGCAACTAATGAAAAACTGTTTTTT
abundance: NA; d_gene: TRBD2; v_gene: TRBV24-1; j_gene: TRBJ2-1; CDR3aa: CATSDPPSGRAMYNEQFF; CDR3nt: TGTGCCACCAGTGATCCCCCTAGCGGGAGGGCCATGTACAATGAGCAGTTCTTC
abundance: few; d_gene: NA; v_gene: TRBV10-3; j_gene: TRBJ1-1; CDR3aa: CAIQGNTEAFF; CDR3nt: TGTGCCATACAGGGTAACACTGAAGCTTTCTTT
abundance: once; d_gene: TRBD1; v_gene: TRBV2; j_gene: TRBJ1-2; CDR3aa: CASSHRDSGYTF; CDR3nt: TGTGCCAGCAGTCACCGGGACAGTGGCTACACCTTC
abundance: once; d_gene: NA; v_gene: TRBV7-2; j_gene: TRBJ1-3; CDR3aa: CASSSTKTGRSGNTIYF; CDR3nt: TGTGCCAGCAGCTCCACTAAGACAGGCCGCTCTGGAAACACCATATATTTT
abundance: NA; d_gene: NA; v_gene: TRBV24-1; j_gene: TRBJ1-2; CDR3aa: CATSDPGHPNYGYTF; CDR3nt: TGTGCCACCAGTGATCCGGGACACCCTAACTATGGCTACACCTTC
abundance: NA; d_gene: TRBD2; v_gene: TRBV12-3/TRBV12-4; j_gene: TRBJ2-1; CDR3aa: CASRAGGPPEQFF; CDR3nt: TGTGCCAGCAGGGCGGGAGGCCCTCCTGAGCAGTTCTTC
abundance: NA; d_gene: NA; v_gene: TRBV5-1; j_gene: TRBJ2-3; CDR3aa: CASSRSGADTQYF; CDR3nt: TGCGCCAGCAGCCGGTCAGGGGCAGATACGCAGTATTTT
abundance: NA; d_gene: TRBD2; v_gene: TRBV6-6; j_gene: TRBJ2-3; CDR3aa: CASSRRLAGDTDTQYF; CDR3nt: TGTGCCAGCAGTCGACGACTAGCGGGGGACACAGATACGCAGTATTTT